This T cell receptor (beta chain) was retrieved from a study of cytomegalovirus exposure and HLA in healthy donors. Study-level points and caveats: Later on, an analysis showed TCR association rates differing by HLA locus, with DRB1 the most and HLA-C the fewest. HLA alleles showed associations with 16,951 TCR beta sequences in a later analysis, at a 0.05 false discovery rate.

Germline CDR1 and CDR2: SGDLS and YYNGEE. V was clipped by 2 bases and J by 2 bases, with 10 bases between them. The CDR3 is 15 residues long. The PCR contained 60 Vbeta and 13 Jbeta primers. TCRdb keeps only in-frame clones here, not all; method: immunoSEQ multiplex PCR. The data show around 64,000 clones, 85% to 90% seen once. A word on this clone: Antigen: not known. Other nucleotide sequences from this sample produce the same CDR3.

The clonotype originates from a female donor in good health and CMV-seronegative. The sequenced sample consisted of PBMCs. The chain is built from TRBV9 and TRBJ2-2, with D possibly matching TRBD2 (5 bases). The CDR3 nucleotides are TGTGCCAGCAGCGTCGCGGGCACCAACACCGGGGAGCTGTTTTTT. Amino acid sequence: CASSVAGTNTGELFF. Drawing the rest from reference TRBV9 and TRBJ2-2, the complete variable domain is DSGVTQTPKHLITATGQRVTLRCSPRSGDLSVYWYQQSLDQGLQFLIQYYNGEERAKGNILERFSAQQFPDLHSELNLSSLELGDSALYFCASSVAGTNTGELFFGEGSRLTVL.